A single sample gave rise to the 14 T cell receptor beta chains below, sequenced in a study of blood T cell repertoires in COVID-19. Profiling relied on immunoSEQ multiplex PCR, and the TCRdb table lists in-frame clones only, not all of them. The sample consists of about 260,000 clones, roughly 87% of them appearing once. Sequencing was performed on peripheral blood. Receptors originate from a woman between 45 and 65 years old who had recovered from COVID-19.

CDR3 protein: CASSLGGGTGGNEQFF. The CDR3 coding sequence is TGCGCCAGCAGCTTGGGGGGTGGGACAGGAGGCAATGAGCAGTTCTTC. The J gene is TRBJ2-1, the V gene TRBV5-1, with 8 nucleotides matching TRBD1. This CDR3 is 16 amino acids long. The germline CDR1 and CDR2 sequences are SGHRS and YFSETQ. V shed 0 bases and J 6 bases; nucleotides not matched to a gene: 8.

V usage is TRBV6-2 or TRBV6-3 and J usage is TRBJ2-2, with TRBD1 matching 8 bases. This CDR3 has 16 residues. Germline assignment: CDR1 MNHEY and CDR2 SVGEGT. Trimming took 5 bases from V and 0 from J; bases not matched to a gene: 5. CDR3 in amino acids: CASSRPTGANTGELFF. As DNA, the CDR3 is TGTGCCAGCAGTCGACCGACAGGGGCGAACACCGGGGAGCTGTTTTTT.

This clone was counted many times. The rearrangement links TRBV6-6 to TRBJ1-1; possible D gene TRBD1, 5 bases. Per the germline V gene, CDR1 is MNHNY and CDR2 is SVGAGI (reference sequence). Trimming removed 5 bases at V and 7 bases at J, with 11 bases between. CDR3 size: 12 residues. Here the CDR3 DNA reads TGTGCCAGCAGTACCTCAGGGTATGAAGCTTTCTTT. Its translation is CASSTSGYEAFF.

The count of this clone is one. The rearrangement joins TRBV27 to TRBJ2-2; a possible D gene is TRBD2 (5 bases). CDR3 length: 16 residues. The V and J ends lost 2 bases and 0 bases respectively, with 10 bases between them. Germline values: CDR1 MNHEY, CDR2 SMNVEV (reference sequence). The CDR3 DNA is TGTGCCAGCAGTTTAAGCCTAGCCTCGAACACCGGGGAGCTGTTTTTT. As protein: CASSLSLASNTGELFF.

The CDR3 DNA follows: TGTGCCAGCAGCCTGACAGGGCTCGTCTACGAGCAGTACTTC. Its protein product is CASSLTGLVYEQYF. The chain joins TRBV4-2 to TRBJ2-7; TRBD1 matches 7 bases. The V segment lost 4 bases and the J segment 3 bases; nucleotides outside the gene matches: 6. The CDR3 consists of 14 residues. In germline, CDR1 is LGHNA, CDR2 YNFKEQ.

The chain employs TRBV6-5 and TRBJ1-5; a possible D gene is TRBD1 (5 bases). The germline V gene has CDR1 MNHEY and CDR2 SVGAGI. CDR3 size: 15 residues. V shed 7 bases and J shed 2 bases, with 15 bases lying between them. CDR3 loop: CASTLSGKGNQPQHF. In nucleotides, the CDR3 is TGTGCCAGCACCTTGTCAGGGAAAGGCAATCAGCCCCAGCATTTT.

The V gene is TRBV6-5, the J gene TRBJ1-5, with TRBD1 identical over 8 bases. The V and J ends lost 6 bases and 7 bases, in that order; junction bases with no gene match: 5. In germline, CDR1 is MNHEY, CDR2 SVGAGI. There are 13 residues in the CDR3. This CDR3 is CASSGTGSQPQHF. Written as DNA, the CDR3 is TGTGCCAGCAGCGGGACAGGCTCGCAGCCCCAGCATTTT.

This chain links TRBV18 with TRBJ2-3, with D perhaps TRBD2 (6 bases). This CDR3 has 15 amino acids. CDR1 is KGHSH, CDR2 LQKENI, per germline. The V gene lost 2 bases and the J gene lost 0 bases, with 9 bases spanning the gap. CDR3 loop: CASSPIGGSTDTQYF. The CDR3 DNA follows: TGTGCCAGCTCACCAATCGGGGGTAGCACAGATACGCAGTATTTT.

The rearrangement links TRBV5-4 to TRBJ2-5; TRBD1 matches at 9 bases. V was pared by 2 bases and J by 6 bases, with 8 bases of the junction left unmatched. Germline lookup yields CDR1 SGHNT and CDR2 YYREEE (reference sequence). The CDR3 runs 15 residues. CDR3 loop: CASSFGGQGGKTQYF. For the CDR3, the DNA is TGTGCCAGCAGCTTCGGGGGACAGGGCGGGAAGACCCAGTACTTC.

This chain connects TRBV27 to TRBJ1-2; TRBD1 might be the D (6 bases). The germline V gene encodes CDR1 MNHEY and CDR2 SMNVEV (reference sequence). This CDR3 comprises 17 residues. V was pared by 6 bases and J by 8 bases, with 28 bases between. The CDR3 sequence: CASRRGQFILPSEGYTF. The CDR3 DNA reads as TGTGCCAGCAGGCGTGGACAGTTTATACTTCCTTCGGAAGGCTACACCTTC.

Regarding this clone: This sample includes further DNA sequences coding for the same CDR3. CDR3 nucleotide sequence: TGTGCCAGCAGCCCCCGGGACAGGACTAACTATGGCTACACCTTC. Protein product: CASSPRDRTNYGYTF. The chain uses TRBV7-2 and TRBJ1-2, with 8 bases fitting TRBD1. V dropped 5 bases and J dropped 0; count of bases not matched to a gene: 5. The germline V gene has CDR1 SGHTA and CDR2 FQGNSA. This CDR3 spans 15 amino acids.

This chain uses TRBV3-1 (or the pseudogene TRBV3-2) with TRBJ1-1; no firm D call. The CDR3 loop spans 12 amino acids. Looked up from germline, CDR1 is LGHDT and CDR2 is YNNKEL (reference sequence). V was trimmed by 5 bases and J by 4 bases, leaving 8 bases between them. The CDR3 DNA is TGTGCCAGCAGCTACTCTAGCACTGAAGCTTTCTTT. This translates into CASSYSSTEAFF.

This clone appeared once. CDR3 nucleotide sequence: TGTGCCAGCTCACCATCTGGGCAGGGGGAGACCCAGTACTTC. This encodes CASSPSGQGETQYF. The chain combines TRBV18 with TRBJ2-5, with TRBD1 as a possible D gene (6 bases). The V end was cut by 2 bases, the J end by 5 bases, with 12 bases between. Germline V gene data show CDR1 as KGHSH and CDR2 as LQKENI. The CDR3 loop spans 14 amino acids.

CDR3 nucleotide sequence: TGTGCCAGCAGTTTATCGGGGTTAATGGGGCATCAAGAGACCCAGTACTTC. Amino acid sequence: CASSLSGLMGHQETQYF. The rearrangement uses TRBV27 and TRBJ2-5; a weak D match, TRBD1 (5 bases). This CDR3 has 17 amino acids. V shed 0 bases and J shed 2 bases, with 16 bases lying between them. The germline V gene encodes CDR1 MNHEY and CDR2 SMNVEV (reference sequence).